This TCR beta chain was recorded in a study of T cell responses to AZD1222 COVID-19 vaccine. Whole-study context: Recipients boosted at about 4 weeks or about 12 weeks are pooled.

TCRdb's table, derived via immunoSEQ multiplex PCR, lists solely in-frame clones and lacks some. The sample contains 200,000 or so clones, 80% to 90% of which appear only once. General study points: CD4 TCRs covered the whole spike, strongest at regions 160-218 and 743-854.

In regard to this clone: Antigen specificity is unknown.

CDR1 LGHNA and CDR2 YSLEER come from the germline V gene. The CDR3 is made up of 17 amino acids. V was shortened by 1 base and J by 6 bases, with 22 bases between the two germline ends. The sequence was obtained from an adult in good health. This sample comprised peripheral blood, obtained on day 0 of AZD1222 vaccination. This chain connects TRBV4-3 to TRBJ2-7; perhaps TRBD1 as D (6 bases). The CDR3 region has the DNA TGCGCCAGCAGCCAAGGGACAGCCACCGTTTTAGGAAGCGAGCAGTACTTC. This encodes CASSQGTATVLGSEQYF.